This T cell receptor beta chain was recorded in a study of cytomegalovirus exposure and HLA in healthy donors. Concerning this clone: Antigen unknown.

Every donor was a healthy person donating bone marrow. Both 60 Vbeta primers and 13 Jbeta primers went into the PCR. TCRdb's copy holds only in-frame clones and misses some; the assay was immunoSEQ multiplex PCR. The top ten hold about 4% of the sample, which has approximately 170,000 clones, around 86% seen once. Germline CDR1 reads SGHRS; CDR2 reads YFSETQ. The CDR3 runs to 14 residues. V lost 0 bases, J lost 7 bases, and 8 bases lay in between. Study results and caveats: Some highly shared sequence variants likely arose as a pipeline artifact. Accurate HLA-A and HLA-B prediction from TCR beta sequences was reported for most subjects.

Sequencing was performed on PBMCs. The rearrangement uses TRBV5-1 and TRBJ1-6; D remains unclear. The TCR sequence derives from a man aged 45 to 65 in good health and CMV-seropositive. The DNA for the CDR3 is TGCGCCAGCAGCTTGGGGGCTGGAAATTCACCCCTCCACTTT. Protein sequence: CASSLGAGNSPLHF. Filled out from reference TRBV5-1 and TRBJ1-6, the complete variable domain reads KAGVTQTPRYLIKTRGQQVTLSCSPISGHRSVSWYQQTPGQGLQFLFEYFSETQRNKGNFPGRFSGRQFSNSRSEMNVSTLELGDSALYLCASSLGAGNSPLHFGNGTRLTVT.